This TCR beta chain appears in the sequencing data of a study of T cells after posttransplantation cyclophosphamide. Trimming shortened V by 5 bases and J by 3 bases, and 11 bases separated the two germline ends. The length of the CDR3 is 13 residues. Germline CDR1 is SGHAT and CDR2 is FQDESV (reference sequence). Treatment was busulfan-fludarabine conditioning, a marrow graft, and cyclophosphamide on days +3 and +4. Broader study findings: Blood and skin or GI T cell repertoires showed limited TRB overlap. Recipient CMV seropositivity and CMV reactivation strongly tracked TRB clonality.

Profiled with immunoSEQ multiplex PCR; TCRdb holds only in-frame clones, not every one. The sample has about 16,000 clones; about 91% are singletons. Concerning this clone itself: Its matching antigen is unknown.

The material was CD4+ T cells sorted from blood, obtained after allogeneic stem cell transplant with posttransplant cyclophosphamide. This TCR was recovered from a male patient aged 55-69 years who received an allogeneic stem cell transplant from a related donor and was CMV-positive. Some of the T cells might come from the graft donor. The chain couples TRBV11-1 to TRBJ2-7, with D possibly matching TRBD1 (6 bases). The CDR3 sequence: CASSPNRDYEQYF. The CDR3 nucleotides are TGTGCCAGCAGCCCGAACAGGGACTACGAGCAGTACTTC.